The following is a T cell receptor beta chain sequence with its context. Antigen unknown. Libraries were prepared by immunoSEQ multiplex PCR; TCRdb keeps only in-frame clonotypes and omits some of them. The data show about 2,600 clones, around 75% seen once. Per the germline V gene, CDR1 is SGHTA and CDR2 is FQGNSA. Trimming shortened V by 5 bases and J by 4 bases, and 11 bases separated the two germline ends. The CDR3 runs 14 residues. The sample comes from a study of T cells and copy number aberrations in small-cell lung cancer. Study findings and constraints: The study's sample size was small, so findings need validation.

This TCR was sampled from a man aged 40-49 years with small cell lung cancer. The sample consisted of normal tissue next to the tumor. This rearrangement joins TRBV7-2 to TRBJ1-4; D remains ambiguous. CDR3 in DNA: TGTGCCAGCAGCCCCGGGCCTGGTAATGAAAAACTGTTTTTT. It is translated as CASSPGPGNEKLFF.